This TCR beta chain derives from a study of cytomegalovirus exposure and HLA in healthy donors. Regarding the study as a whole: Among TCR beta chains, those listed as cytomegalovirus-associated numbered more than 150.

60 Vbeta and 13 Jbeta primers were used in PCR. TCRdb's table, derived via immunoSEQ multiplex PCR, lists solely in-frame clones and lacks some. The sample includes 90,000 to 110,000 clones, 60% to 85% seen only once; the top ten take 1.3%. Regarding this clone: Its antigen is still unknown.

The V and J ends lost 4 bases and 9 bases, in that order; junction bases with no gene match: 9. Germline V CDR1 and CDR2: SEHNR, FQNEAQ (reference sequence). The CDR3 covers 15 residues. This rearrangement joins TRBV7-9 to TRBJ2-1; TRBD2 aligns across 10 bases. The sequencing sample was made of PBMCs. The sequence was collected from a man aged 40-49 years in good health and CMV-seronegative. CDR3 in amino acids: CASSYLAGVGGEQFF. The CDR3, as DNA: TGTGCCAGCAGCTACCTAGCGGGAGTTGGCGGTGAGCAGTTCTTC.